Given below is one T cell receptor beta chain in context. Its antigen target is currently unknown. No qualities accompany the bases; no much larger clone lies one base away. The data were obtained in a study of blood T cell repertoires in COVID-19 (dated by TCRdb to the early 2020s). General notes on the study: Samples from collaborators originated in the United States, Italy and Spain and spanned both the acute and convalescent phases of COVID-19. The material from the prospective study consisted of cDNA or gDNA derived from T cells, B-cell-depleted T cells, or PBMCs. Subjects who had been exposed to COVID-19, were actively infected with it, or had recovered from it provided the deeply sampled blood TCRbeta repertoires that made up the dataset. HLA class I and class II types, where available, came from metadata supplied by the sample provider rather than from assay-based typing. Sample metadata almost always included a de-identified subject ID, COVID-19 status, age in years and sex. The samples were drawn from two sources: the first 160 participants of the ongoing ImmuneRACE study, and over 1,000 subjects contributed by 6 global collaborators. The repertoires were released in a freely available public database intended as a resource for research on the immune response to SARS-CoV-2.

Between the V and J ends, shortened by 1 base and 2 bases respectively, the junction contains 15 bases. Based on the germline V gene, the CDR1 and CDR2 sequences are SGHVS and FQNEAQ. Including the terminal cysteine and phenylalanine, the CDR3 comprises 17 residues. Here the CDR3 DNA is all that survives: 51 bases in frame from base 1. In Seattle, one collaborating source enrolled patients while the infection was active and tracked those patients longitudinally over the course of disease. The collaborating institutions used their own protocols to collect whole blood in K2EDTA tubes. Collaborator samples were shipped for TCRbeta analysis as frozen whole blood, isolated PBMCs, or DNA extracted from either sample type. TCRbeta CDR3 regions were amplified from genomic DNA by means of the immunoSEQ Assay, a bias-controlled multiplex PCR. In the paper's pipeline: The number of nucleated cells in each sample was estimated by amplification of reference gene primers within the assay. Sequence reads were collapsed and filtered to measure the absolute abundance of every unique TCRbeta CDR3 rearrangement. For each sample, productive Simpson clonality was calculated as the square root of Simpson's diversity index over productive rearrangements. As stored in TCRdb, this immuneACCESS dataset retains in-frame rearrangements with V and J assigned. A fraction of the clones does not appear; measured against another copy, unresolved V genes explain less than half of the discrepancy, and the remainder lacks a known reason. V and J calls and clone size are given by that table; D and trimming were obtained from the DNA. For this sample there are fewer than 300,000 clones; more than 85% appear just once. The ten biggest clones cover approximately 2.1% of the sample.

The paper as a whole reports these results and caveats: How much clinical and demographic metadata was included differed by source and by participant, and the metadata was provided uncurated.

The specimen sequenced was peripheral blood. This sequence originates from a woman in her 30s with COVID-19, enrolled during active disease. In this chain, TRBV7-8 is recombined with TRBJ1-5, and TRBD1 may be the D gene, going by 6 matching bases. This receptor has the CDR3 CASSLVAAGAGNQPQHF. The bases are TGTGCCAGCAGCTTAGTTGCGGCAGGGGCAGGCAATCAGCCCCAGCATTTT.